Here is one T cell receptor beta chain with its context. A single count supports this clone. Its antigen is currently not known. There are no base qualities to consult, and no much larger clone falls within one base. The data stem from a study of PD-1 blockade in classical Hodgkin lymphoma (dated by TCRdb to the early 2020s). Describing the broader study: The study used CyTOF and TCR beta sequencing to define a peripheral blood immune signature of response to PD-1 blockade in classical Hodgkin lymphoma. Broader findings and caveats from the paper: Baseline TCR diversity was reported to be lower in newly diagnosed patients than in healthy donors and to be lower still in relapsed/refractory patients. Only a single clinical trial cohort was studied, and what caused the repertoire differences, possibly disease activity or prior therapy, remained undefined.

According to the study, the label for this sample's time point signals: newly diagnosed, previously untreated cHL patient sample. As a comparison group for the relapsed/refractory trial patients, PBMCs were sequenced from patients with newly diagnosed, previously untreated classical Hodgkin lymphoma. After peripheral blood was drawn into 8 mL Vacutainer Cell Preparation Tubes, PBMCs were isolated by centrifugation and then cryopreserved. CDR1 LNHDA and CDR2 SQIVND are derived from the germline V gene (reference sequence). V sheds 1 base and J sheds 3 bases, leaving 6 bases between their ends. The CDR3 measures 13 amino acids from cysteine to phenylalanine. Kept here is only the CDR3 DNA, which spans 39 bases and is read in frame from base 1. The Qiagen DNeasy kit was used to extract genomic DNA both from unsorted PBMCs and from the negatively selected CD4+ and CD8+ fractions. Using primers that anneal to V and J segments, immunoSEQ multiplex PCR amplified the TCR beta CDR3 regions. A synthetic immune receptor repertoire was used to minimize amplification bias, and remaining bias was computationally removed after sequencing. The study's own analysis went as follows. Repertoire diversity was quantified as the Shannon entropy index using custom Python scripts. Unsorted, CD4+ and CD8+ repertoires were analyzed separately, except in combined analyses where CD4+ and CD8+ sequences were merged in silico. Held by TCRdb, this immuneACCESS table contains in-frame sequences only and omits some clones. Under half of the omission traces to an unresolved V gene where checked; the cause of the rest is unknown. The D gene and trimming were derived from the DNA, and the V and J assignments and clone size from that table. For this sample the table gives about 30,000 clones, of which approximately 94% were detected only once. Of the sample, around 2% is held by the ten largest clones.

The sequence joins TRBV19 to TRBJ1-2; the D gene identity is not certain. Sequenced: peripheral blood mononuclear cells (PBMCs). The TCR sequence derives from a human donor with classical Hodgkin lymphoma. The DNA is TGTGCCAGTAGTATAGCAGTCTACTATGGCTACACCTTC. This yields the protein CASSIAVYYGYTF.